Included here is one T cell receptor beta chain sequence, with context. Via MiXCR, TCRdb re-called the RACE reads, giving one row per CDR3 protein. The table shows around 180,000 distinct CDR3 sequences, with just under 30% occurring only once. Described time point: pre-sensitization, week 0. Treatment in this sample: therapeutic diphenylcyclopropenone sensitization with weekly scalp DPC. The study extracted total RNA from unfractionated whole blood. This sample is drawn from a study of human T cells and chemical hapten exposure. Study-level background: Affected patients, primarily female, had alopecia areata, totalis or universalis.

Germline assignment: CDR1 SEHNR and CDR2 FQNEAQ (reference sequence). This CDR3 has 16 amino acids. V lost 0 bases and J lost 4, with 12 bases in between. The receptor was derived from a woman aged 30 to 39 with alopecia areata. Some clones in this sample may be carry-over from other donors' samples. The chain employs TRBV7-9 and TRBJ1-4; D gene unclear. The sample was whole blood, taken in connection with sensitization to the hapten diphenylcyclopropenone (DPC). This CDR3 is CASSLAIGPFNEKLFF. In nucleotides, the CDR3 is TGTGCCAGCAGCTTAGCGATCGGGCCGTTTAATGAAAAACTGTTTTTT.